This T cell receptor (beta chain) appears in the sequencing data of a study of identical twins. Per germline, CDR1 MNHEY and CDR2 SVGEGT. This CDR3 is built from 17 residues. The junction had 14 bases not matched to a gene; V was cut back by 4 bases and J by 7 bases. This clonotype has only a few counts. Its specificity is not known. Study results and caveats: A lower insertion count was a feature of abundant cord blood beta clonotypes, with no such feature in memory repertoires. Less excess twin sharing appeared in beta out-of-frame sequences.

With template switching, a universal primer site was added, and the cDNA carried unique molecular identifiers. TCRdb re-called the 5' RACE reads through MiXCR, storing one row per CDR3 protein. The sample shows fewer than 550,000 distinct CDR3 sequences, roughly 15% of them seen only once. These data were also reused for a study on yellow fever vaccine responses in identical twins.

This clonotype originated in a woman younger than 30 in good health. Material for sequencing was CD4+ T cells sorted from blood. This sequence joins TRBV6-2 or TRBV6-3 and TRBJ2-1; TRBD2 matches 9 bases. CDR3 in amino acids: CASSFSGRGTVGNEQFF. CDR3 DNA: TGTGCCAGCAGTTTTAGCGGGAGAGGGACTGTGGGGAATGAGCAGTTCTTC.